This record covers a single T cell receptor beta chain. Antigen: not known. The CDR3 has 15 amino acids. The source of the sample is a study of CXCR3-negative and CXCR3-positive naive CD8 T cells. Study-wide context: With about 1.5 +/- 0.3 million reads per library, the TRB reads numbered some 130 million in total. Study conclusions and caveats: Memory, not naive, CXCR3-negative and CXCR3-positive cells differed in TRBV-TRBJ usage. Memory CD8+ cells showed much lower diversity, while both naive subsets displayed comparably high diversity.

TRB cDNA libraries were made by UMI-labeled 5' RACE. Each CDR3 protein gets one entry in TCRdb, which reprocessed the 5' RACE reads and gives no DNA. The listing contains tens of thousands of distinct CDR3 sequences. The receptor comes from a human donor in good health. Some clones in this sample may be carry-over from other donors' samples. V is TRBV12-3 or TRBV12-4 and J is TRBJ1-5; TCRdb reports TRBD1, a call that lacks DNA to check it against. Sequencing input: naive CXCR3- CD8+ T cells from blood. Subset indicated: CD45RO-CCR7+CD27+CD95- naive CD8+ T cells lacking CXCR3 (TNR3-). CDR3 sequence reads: CASSPTGGGNQPQHF.